This TCR beta chain comes out of a study of T cells in localized non-small cell lung cancer. Study-wide points: In adjacent lung appeared a median about 58 of the top 100 tumor clones. Only one tumor region went through sequencing, so heterogeneity may still be there. Uninvolved adjacent lung had the highest recorded T cell clonality, with tumor below it.

Researchers cut adjacent lung at least 2 cm from the tumor margin, and it showed no atypia. CDR3 size: 15 residues. Germline lookup yields CDR1 MNHGY and CDR2 SAAAGT. The method was immunoSEQ multiplex PCR; TCRdb's version includes in-frame clones alone and lacks a portion of them. The sample has hundreds of clones, around 35% seen once. This clone was counted only a few times. Its antigen is still unknown. At one boundary the junction diverges from the germline segment, which might be a read error. The clonotype was recovered from a female donor older than 55 with stage I lung adenocarcinoma. The sequencing here drew on normal lung tissue next to the tumor, taken before any cancer treatment. The gene calls are TRBV6-8 and TRBJ1-1; 8 positions match TRBD1. The CDR3: CAISPETGVGTEAFF. The CDR3 DNA sequence: TGTGCCATCAGTCCCGAGACAGGGGTGGGCACTGAAGCTTTCTTT.